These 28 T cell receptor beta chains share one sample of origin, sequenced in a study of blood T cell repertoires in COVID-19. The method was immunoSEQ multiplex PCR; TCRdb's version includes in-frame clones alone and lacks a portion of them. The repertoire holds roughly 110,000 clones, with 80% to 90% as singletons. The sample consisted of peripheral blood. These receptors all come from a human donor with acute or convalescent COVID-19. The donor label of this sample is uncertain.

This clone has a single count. CDR3 region: CASSFSRSWGLTDTQYF. The DNA for the CDR3 is TGTGCCAGCAGTTTTTCGAGGAGTTGGGGCCTCACAGATACGCAGTATTTT. The chain carries TRBV28 and TRBJ2-3, with a possible D match to TRBD1 (5 bases). Trimming took off 3 bases at V and 2 bases at J, with 18 bases between the two ends. The CDR3 covers 17 residues. Germline CDR1 reads MDHEN; CDR2 reads SYDVKM.

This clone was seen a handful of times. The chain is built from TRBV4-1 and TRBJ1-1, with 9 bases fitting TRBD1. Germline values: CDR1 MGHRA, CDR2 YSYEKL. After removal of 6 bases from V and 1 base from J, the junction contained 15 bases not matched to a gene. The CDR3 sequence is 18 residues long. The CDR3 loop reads CASRDRGERGSGNTEAFF. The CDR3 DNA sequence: TGCGCCAGCAGGGACAGGGGAGAACGGGGCAGCGGGAACACTGAAGCTTTCTTT.

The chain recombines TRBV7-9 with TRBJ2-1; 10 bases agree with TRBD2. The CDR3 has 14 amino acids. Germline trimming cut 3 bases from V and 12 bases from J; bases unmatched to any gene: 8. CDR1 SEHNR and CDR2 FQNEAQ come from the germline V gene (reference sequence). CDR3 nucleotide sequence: TGTGCCAGCAGCTTGCAGCGGGAGGGTCTGGGGCAGTTCTTC. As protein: CASSLQREGLGQFF.

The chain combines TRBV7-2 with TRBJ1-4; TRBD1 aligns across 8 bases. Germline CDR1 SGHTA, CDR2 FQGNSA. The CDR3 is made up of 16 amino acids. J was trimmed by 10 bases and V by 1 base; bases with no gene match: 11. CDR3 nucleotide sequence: TGTGCCAGCAGCTTAGTAGCCACCCTAGGGACAGGAAAACTGTTTTTT. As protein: CASSLVATLGTGKLFF.

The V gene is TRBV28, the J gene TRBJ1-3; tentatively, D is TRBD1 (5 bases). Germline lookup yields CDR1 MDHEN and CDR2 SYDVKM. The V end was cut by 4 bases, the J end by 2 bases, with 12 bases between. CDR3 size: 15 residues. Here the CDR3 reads CASSSAGRPGNTIYF. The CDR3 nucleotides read TGTGCCAGCAGTTCAGCAGGGCGACCTGGAAACACCATATATTTT. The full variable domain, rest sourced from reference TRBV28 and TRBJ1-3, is DVKVTQSSRYLVKRTGEKVFLECVQDMDHENMFWYRQDPGLGLRLIYFSYDVKMKEKGDIPEGYSVSREKKERFSLILESASTNQTSMYLCASSSAGRPGNTIYFGEGSWLTVV.

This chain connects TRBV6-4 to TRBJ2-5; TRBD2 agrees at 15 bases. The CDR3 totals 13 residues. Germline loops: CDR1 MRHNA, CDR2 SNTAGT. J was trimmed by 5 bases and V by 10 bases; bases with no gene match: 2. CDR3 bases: TGTGCCATCGGACTAGCGGGAGGGGAGACCCAGTACTTC. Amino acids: CAIGLAGGETQYF.

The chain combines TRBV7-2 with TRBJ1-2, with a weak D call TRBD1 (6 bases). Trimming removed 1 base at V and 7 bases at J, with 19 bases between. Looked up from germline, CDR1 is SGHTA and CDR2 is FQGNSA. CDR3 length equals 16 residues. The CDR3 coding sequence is TGTGCCAGCAGCTTAGACAGCTTGGGGGGGGCAGGTGGCTACACCTTC. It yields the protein CASSLDSLGGAGGYTF.

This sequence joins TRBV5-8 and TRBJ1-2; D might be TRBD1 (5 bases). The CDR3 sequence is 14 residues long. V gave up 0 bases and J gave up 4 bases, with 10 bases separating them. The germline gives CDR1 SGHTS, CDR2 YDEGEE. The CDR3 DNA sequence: TGTGCCAGCAGCTTGGGCAGGGTTGTCTATGGCTACACCTTC. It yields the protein CASSLGRVVYGYTF. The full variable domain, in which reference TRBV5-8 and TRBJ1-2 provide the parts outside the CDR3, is EAGVTQSPTHLIKTRGQQATLRCSPISGHTSVYWYQQALGLGLQFLLWYDEGEERNRGNFPPRFSGRQFPNYSSELNVNALELEDSALYLCASSLGRVVYGYTFGSGTRLTVV.

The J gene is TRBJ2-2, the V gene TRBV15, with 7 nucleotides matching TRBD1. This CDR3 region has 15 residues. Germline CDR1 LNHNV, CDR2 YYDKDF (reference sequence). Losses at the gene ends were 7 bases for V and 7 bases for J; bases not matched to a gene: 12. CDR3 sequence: CATTNLDRFSGELFF. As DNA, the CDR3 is TGTGCCACCACCAATCTGGACAGGTTTAGCGGGGAGCTGTTTTTT.

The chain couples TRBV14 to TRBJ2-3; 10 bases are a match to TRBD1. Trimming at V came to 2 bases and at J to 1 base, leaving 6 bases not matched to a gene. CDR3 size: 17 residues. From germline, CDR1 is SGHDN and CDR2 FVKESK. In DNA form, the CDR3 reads TGTGCCAGCAGCCAAACTACCGGGACAGGGGGCACAGATACGCAGTATTTT. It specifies CASSQTTGTGGTDTQYF.

CDR3 loop: CASSLAPGTEAFF. The CDR3 DNA is TGTGCCAGCAGCTTGGCCCCAGGGACTGAAGCTTTCTTT. This chain uses TRBV5-5 with TRBJ1-1; tentatively, D is TRBD1 (5 bases). Trimming left V 0 bases short and J 5 bases short, with 8 bases between. CDR3 length: 13 amino acids. Germline V gene data show CDR1 as SGHKS and CDR2 as YYEKEE (reference sequence).

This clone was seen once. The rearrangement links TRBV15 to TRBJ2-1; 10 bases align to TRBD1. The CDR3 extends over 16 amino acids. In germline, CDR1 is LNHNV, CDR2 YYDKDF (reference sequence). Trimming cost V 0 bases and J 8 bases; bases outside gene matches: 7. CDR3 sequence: CATSRDGDRGHDEQFF. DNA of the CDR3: TGTGCCACCAGCAGAGATGGGGACAGGGGTCACGATGAGCAGTTCTTC.

CDR3 in DNA: TGTGCCAGCCTCCGCGGGGGGTACCAAGAGACCCAGTACTTC. It codes for CASLRGGYQETQYF. This rearrangement joins TRBV6-6 to TRBJ2-5; TRBD2 matches at 8 bases. The junction had 5 bases not matched to a gene; V was cut back by 8 bases and J by 0 bases. Germline assignment: CDR1 MNHNY and CDR2 SVGAGI (reference sequence). The length of the CDR3 is 14 residues.

CDR3 DNA: TGTGCCAGCAGCTTAAGCGTAGGTTCCAATCAGCCCCAGCATTTT. It encodes CASSLSVGSNQPQHF. V gene TRBV7-2 combines with J gene TRBJ1-5; no reliable D call. The CDR3 consists of 15 residues. Germline V gene sequence: CDR1 SGHTA, CDR2 FQGNSA. The ends were cut back, 2 bases at V and 3 bases at J, with 11 bases in the middle.

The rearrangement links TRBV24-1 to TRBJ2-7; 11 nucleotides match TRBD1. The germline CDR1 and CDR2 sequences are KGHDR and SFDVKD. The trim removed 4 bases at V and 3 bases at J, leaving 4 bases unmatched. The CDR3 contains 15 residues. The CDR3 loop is CATSDTGTGGYEQYF. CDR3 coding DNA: TGTGCCACCAGTGACACCGGGACAGGGGGCTACGAGCAGTACTTC.

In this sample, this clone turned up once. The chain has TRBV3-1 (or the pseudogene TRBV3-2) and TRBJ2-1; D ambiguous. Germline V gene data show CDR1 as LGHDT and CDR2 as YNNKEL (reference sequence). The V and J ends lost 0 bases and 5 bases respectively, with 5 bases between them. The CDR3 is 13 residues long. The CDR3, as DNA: TGTGCCAGCAGCCAAGATCGGGACAATGAGCAGTTCTTC. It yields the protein CASSQDRDNEQFF.

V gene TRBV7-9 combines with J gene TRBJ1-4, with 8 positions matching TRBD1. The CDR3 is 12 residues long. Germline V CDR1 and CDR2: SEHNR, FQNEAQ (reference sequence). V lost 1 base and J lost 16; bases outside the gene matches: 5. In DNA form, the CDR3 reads TGTGCCAGCAGCTTAGGACAGGGGCAGGCGTTTTTT. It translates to CASSLGQGQAFF.

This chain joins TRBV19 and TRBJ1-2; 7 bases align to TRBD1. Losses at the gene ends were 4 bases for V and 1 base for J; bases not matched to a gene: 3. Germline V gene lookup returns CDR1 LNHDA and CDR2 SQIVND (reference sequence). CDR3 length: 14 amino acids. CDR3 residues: CASSTTGVNYGYTF. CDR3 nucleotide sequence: TGTGCCAGTAGTACCACAGGGGTTAACTATGGCTACACCTTC.

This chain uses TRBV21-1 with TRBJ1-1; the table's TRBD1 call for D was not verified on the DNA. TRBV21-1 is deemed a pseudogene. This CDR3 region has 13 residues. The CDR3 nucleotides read TGTGCCAGCAGCAAACAGGGGTACACTGAAGCTTTCTTT. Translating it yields CASSKQGYTEAFF.

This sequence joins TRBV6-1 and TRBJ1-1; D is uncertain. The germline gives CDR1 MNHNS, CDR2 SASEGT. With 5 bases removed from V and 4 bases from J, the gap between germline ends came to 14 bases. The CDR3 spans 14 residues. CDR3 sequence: CASSSRGGPTEAFF. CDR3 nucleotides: TGTGCCAGCAGTTCACGAGGAGGGCCCACTGAAGCTTTCTTT.

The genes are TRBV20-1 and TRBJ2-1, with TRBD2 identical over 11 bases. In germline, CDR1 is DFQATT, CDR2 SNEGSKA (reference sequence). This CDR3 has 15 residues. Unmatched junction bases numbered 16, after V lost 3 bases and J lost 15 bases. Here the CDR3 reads CSASLPGTSGGGRFF. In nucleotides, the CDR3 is TGCAGTGCTAGTTTACCCGGGACTAGCGGAGGGGGGAGGTTCTTC.

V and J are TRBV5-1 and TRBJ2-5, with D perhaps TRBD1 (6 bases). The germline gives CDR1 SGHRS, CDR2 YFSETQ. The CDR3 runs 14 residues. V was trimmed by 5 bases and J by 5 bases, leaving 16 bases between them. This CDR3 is CASSSEQGLETQYF. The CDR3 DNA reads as TGCGCCAGCAGTTCCGAACAGGGTTTGGAGACCCAGTACTTC. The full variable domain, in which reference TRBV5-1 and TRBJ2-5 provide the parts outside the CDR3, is KAGVTQTPRYLIKTRGQQVTLSCSPISGHRSVSWYQQTPGQGLQFLFEYFSETQRNKGNFPGRFSGRQFSNSRSEMNVSTLELGDSALYLCASSSEQGLETQYFGPGTRLLVL.

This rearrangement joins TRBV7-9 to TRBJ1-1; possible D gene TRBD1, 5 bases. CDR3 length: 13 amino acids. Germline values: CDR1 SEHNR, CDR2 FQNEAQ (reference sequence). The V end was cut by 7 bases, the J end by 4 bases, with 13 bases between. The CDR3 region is CASNDRGSTEAFF. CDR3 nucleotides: TGTGCCAGCAACGACCGGGGGAGCACTGAAGCTTTCTTT.

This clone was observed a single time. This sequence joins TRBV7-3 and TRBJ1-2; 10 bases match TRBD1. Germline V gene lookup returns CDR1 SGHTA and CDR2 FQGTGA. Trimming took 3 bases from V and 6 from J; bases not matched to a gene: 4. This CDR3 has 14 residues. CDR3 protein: CASSFNGQGDGYTF. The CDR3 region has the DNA TGTGCCAGCAGCTTCAACGGACAGGGGGATGGCTACACCTTC.

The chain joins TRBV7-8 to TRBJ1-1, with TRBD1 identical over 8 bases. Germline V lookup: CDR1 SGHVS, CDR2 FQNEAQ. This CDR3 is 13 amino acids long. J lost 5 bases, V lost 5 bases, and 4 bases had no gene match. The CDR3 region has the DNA TGTGCCAGCAGCCCTTGGACAGGGACTGAAGCTTTCTTT. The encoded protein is CASSPWTGTEAFF.

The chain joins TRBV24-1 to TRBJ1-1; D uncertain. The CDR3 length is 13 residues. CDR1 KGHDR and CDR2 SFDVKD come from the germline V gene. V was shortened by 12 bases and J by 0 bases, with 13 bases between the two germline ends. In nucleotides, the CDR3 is TGTGCCGCCGCCGACACGATGAACACTGAAGCTTTCTTT. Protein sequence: CAAADTMNTEAFF.

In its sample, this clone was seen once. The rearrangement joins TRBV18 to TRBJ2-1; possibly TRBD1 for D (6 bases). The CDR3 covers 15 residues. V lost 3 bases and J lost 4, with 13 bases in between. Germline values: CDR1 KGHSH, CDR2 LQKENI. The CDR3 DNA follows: TGTGCCAGCTCACCTCCAGGGGTGTTATACAATGAGCAGTTCTTC. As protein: CASSPPGVLYNEQFF.

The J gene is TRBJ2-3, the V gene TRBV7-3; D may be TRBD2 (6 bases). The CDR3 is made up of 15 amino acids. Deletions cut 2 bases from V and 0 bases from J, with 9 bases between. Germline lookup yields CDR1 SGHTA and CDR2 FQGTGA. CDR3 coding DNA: TGTGCCAGCAGCTTATTTAGCGGCAGCACAGATACGCAGTATTTT. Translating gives CASSLFSGSTDTQYF.